This TCR beta chain was observed in a study of early T cells in non-severe SARS-CoV-2 infection. About the study: Chains stayed unpaired after sequencing of bulk RNA from unsorted whole blood. Study observations and caveats: Comparison of clonotypes with VDJdb favored anti-spike CD8 responses while missing private and CD4 specificities.

This CDR3 spans 12 amino acids. Germline V lookup: CDR1 GTSNPN, CDR2 SVGIG (reference sequence). Trimming took 3 bases from V and 5 from J, leaving 9 bases between them. Unique molecular identifiers were affixed to single, distinct cDNA molecules. TCRdb ran MiXCR on the 5' RACE reads and lists one entry per CDR3 protein. The sample lists 55,000 to 70,000 distinct CDR3 sequences, 12% occurring once. This clonotype came up a few times. Its antigen is unidentified. Material for sequencing was whole blood. This TCR was sampled from an adult who was a healthcare worker with PCR-confirmed SARS-CoV-2 infection or an uninfected control (not recorded which). This chain uses TRBV30 with TRBJ2-3; D is unresolved. CDR3 DNA: TGTGCCTGGAGGCGCCAGCGAGATACGCAGTATTTT. This codes for CAWRRQRDTQYF.